This TCR beta chain appears in the sequencing data of a study of breast tumors, draining lymph nodes, adjacent tissues. The CDR3 runs 16 residues. The V gene's germline CDR1 is LNHDA and CDR2 SQIVND (reference sequence). The V and J ends lost 5 bases and 7 bases respectively, with 23 bases between them. TCRdb independently ran MiXCR on the multiplex PCR reads; one entry per CDR3 protein. The table includes 25,000 to 40,000 distinct CDR3 sequences, over 55% detected once. The genes are TRBV19 and TRBJ1-2; D call uncertain. Input material: breast tumor tissue. The receptor was derived from a female donor with breast cancer. Some clones in this sample may be carry-over from other donors' samples. CDR3 sequence reads: CASSLGVGVQSGGYTF. CDR3 in DNA: TGTGCCAGTAGTCTTGGAGTGGGCGTACAGTCCGGTGGCTACACCTTC.